The present T cell receptor (beta chain) was sequenced within a study of shared T cell receptors in the human thymus. CDR3 length: 15 residues. Germline values: CDR1 SGHRS, CDR2 YFSETQ. V trimming: 4 bases; J trimming: 6 bases; junction bases outside the gene matches: 6. Produced via immunoSEQ multiplex PCR; TCRdb's table is partial and in-frame only. The data show hundreds of thousands of clones, 80% to 90% seen once. The sample was also linked to a second study, of human thymus T cells. As that study records: Congenital heart defects were the reason for the corrective surgery that the donors, healthy Finnish infants, were having. The study used thymus tissue resected during corrective heart surgery. V and J genes seemed to be used with bias in thymic and blood repertoires. A high degree of thymic repertoire overlap among unrelated individuals was reported in related research.

The genes are TRBV5-1 and TRBJ1-4; 10 bases line up with TRBD1. The sequence was obtained from a girl less than two years old with a congenital heart defect. The source material was thymocytes. CDR3 residues: CASSRWDRGDEKLFF. The CDR3 DNA reads TGCGCCAGCAGCCGCTGGGACAGGGGAGATGAAAAACTGTTTTTT.